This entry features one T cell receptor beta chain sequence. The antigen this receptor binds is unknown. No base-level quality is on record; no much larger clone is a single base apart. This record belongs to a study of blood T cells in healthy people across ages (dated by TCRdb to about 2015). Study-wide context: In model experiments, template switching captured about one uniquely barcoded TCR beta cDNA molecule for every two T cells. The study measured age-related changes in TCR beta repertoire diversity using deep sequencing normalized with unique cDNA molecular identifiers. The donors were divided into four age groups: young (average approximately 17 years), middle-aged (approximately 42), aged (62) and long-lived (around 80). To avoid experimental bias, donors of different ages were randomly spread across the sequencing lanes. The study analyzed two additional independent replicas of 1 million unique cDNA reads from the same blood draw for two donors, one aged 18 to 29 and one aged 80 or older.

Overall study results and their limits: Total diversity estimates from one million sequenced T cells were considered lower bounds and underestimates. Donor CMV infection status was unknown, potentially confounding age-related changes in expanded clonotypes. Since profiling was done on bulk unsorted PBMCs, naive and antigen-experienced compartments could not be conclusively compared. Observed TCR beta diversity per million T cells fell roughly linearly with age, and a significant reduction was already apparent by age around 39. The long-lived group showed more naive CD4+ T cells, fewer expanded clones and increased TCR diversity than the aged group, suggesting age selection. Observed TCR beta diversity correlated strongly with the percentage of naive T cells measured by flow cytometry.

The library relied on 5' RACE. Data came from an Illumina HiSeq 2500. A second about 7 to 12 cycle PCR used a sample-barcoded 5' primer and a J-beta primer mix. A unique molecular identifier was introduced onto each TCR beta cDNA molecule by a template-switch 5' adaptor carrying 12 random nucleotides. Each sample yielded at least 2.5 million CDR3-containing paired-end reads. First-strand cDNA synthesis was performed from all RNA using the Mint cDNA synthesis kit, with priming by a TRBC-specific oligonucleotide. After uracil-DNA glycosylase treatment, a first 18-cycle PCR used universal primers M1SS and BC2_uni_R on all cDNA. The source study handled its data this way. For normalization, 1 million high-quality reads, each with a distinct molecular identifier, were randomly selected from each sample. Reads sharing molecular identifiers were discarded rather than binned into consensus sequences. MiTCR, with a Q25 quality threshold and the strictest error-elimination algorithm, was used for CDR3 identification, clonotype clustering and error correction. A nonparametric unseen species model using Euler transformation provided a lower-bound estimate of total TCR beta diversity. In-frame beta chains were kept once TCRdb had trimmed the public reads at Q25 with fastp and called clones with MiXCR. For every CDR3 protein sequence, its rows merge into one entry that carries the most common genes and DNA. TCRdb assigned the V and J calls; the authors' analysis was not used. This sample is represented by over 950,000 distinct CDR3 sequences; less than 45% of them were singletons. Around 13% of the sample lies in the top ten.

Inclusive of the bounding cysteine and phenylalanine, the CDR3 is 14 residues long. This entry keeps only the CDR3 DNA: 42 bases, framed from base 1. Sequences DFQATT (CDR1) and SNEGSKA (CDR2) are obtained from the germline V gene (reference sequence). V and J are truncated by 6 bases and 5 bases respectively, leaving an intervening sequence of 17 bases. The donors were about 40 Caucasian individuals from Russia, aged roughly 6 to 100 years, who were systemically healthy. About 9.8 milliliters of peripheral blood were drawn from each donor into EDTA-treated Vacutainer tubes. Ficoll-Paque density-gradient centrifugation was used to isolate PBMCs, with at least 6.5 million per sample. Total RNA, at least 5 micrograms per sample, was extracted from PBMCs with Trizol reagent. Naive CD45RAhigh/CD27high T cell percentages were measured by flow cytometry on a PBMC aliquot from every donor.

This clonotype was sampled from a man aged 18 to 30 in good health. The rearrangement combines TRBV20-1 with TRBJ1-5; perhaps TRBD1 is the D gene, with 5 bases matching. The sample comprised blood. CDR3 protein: CSAQRSGEDQPQHF. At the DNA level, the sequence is TGCAGTGCCCAACGGTCGGGGGAGGATCAGCCCCAGCATTTT.